These T cell receptor beta chains were read from a single sample in a study of control samples from healthy donors and cancer patients. Generated by immunoSEQ multiplex PCR, the TCRdb table keeps only in-frame clones and is missing some. The sample has 120,000 to 150,000 clones; 70% to 90% are singletons. Sequenced: blood. These receptors were obtained from a woman aged 30 to 39 in good health. Both conserved end residues are part of each CDR3. D genes are given only for firm matches. Rows give clone size only sometimes, using once, few, many, or a class for an expanded clone.

TRBV18	TRBJ1-1	-	once	CASSPSGVTEAFF	TGTGCCAGCTCACCATCCGGGGTCACTGAAGCTTTCTTT
TRBV5-1	TRBJ1-5	-	-	CASSGPSLVYSNQPQHF	TGCGCCAGCAGCGGCCCCTCCCTCGTTTATAGCAATCAGCCCCAGCATTTT
TRBV2	TRBJ1-4	-	once	CASSGRTIYEKLFF	TGTGCCAGCAGTGGGAGGACAATTTATGAAAAACTGTTTTTT
TRBV9	TRBJ1-1	-	-	CASSVVEGVGTEAFF	TGTGCCAGCAGCGTAGTTGAGGGGGTGGGCACTGAAGCTTTCTTT
TRBV10-2	TRBJ1-1	-	-	CASRGPRRGDTEAFF	TGCGCCAGCAGGGGACCGCGTAGAGGGGACACTGAAGCTTTCTTT
TRBV5-1	TRBJ1-6	-	-	CASSLGAGNYNSPLHF	TGCGCCAGCAGCTTGGGGGCAGGGAACTATAATTCACCCCTCCACTTT
TRBV27	TRBJ2-7	TRBD1	few	CASSSRDSSYEQYF	TGTGCCAGCAGTTCCCGGGACAGCAGCTACGAGCAGTACTTC
TRBV6-6	TRBJ2-3	-	-	CASSYRSGTSTDTQYF	TGTGCCAGCAGTTACAGGTCCGGGACTAGCACAGATACGCAGTATTTT
TRBV30	TRBJ1-2	-	few	CAWSVFSPDGYTF	TGTGCCTGGAGTGTATTTTCGCCGGATGGCTACACCTTC
TRBV6-5	TRBJ1-5	-	-	CASSSGYSNQPQHF	TGTGCCAGCAGTTCAGGGTATAGCAATCAGCCCCAGCATTTT
TRBV19	TRBJ2-2	TRBD1	-	CASSEGADTGELFF	TGTGCCAGCAGCGAGGGGGCTGACACCGGGGAGCTGTTTTTT
TRBV28	TRBJ2-7	-	-	CASSLSVVLPYEQYF	TGTGCCAGCAGTTTATCGGTAGTCCTCCCCTACGAGCAGTACTTC
TRBV6-6	TRBJ2-7	TRBD1	-	CASSNSRTGGYEQYF	TGTGCCAGCAGTAATTCGAGGACAGGGGGCTACGAGCAGTACTTC
TRBV19	TRBJ2-1	-	once	CASKSPGGDSHYNEQFF	TGTGCCAGTAAATCCCCCGGTGGGGACTCACACTACAATGAGCAGTTCTTC
TRBV3-1/TRBV3-2	TRBJ2-5	-	once	CASSPSLGVRETQYF	TGTGCCAGCAGCCCGTCTCTAGGGGTACGAGAGACCCAGTACTTC
TRBV9	TRBJ1-1	-	-	CASSVSGWGAEAFF	TGTGCCAGCAGCGTATCGGGGTGGGGCGCTGAAGCTTTCTTT
TRBV5-1	TRBJ2-5	TRBD2	-	CASSMTSGGQETQYF	TGCGCCAGCAGCATGACTAGCGGGGGTCAAGAGACCCAGTACTTC
TRBV6-7	TRBJ2-1	TRBD2	-	CANLFCLTSGRRHEQFF	TGTGCCAACCTTTTTTGTTTGACTAGCGGGAGAAGGCATGAGCAGTTCTTC
TRBV10-2	TRBJ1-5	-	-	CASSPDSNQPQHF	TGCGCCAGCAGTCCGGACAGCAATCAGCCCCAGCATTTT
TRBV18	TRBJ1-1	-	-	CASSMSLAGSVTEAFF	TGTGCCAGCTCAATGTCTCTCGCAGGGTCAGTAACTGAAGCTTTCTTT
TRBV6-5	TRBJ2-7	TRBD1	once	CASSSTGGYEQYF	TGTGCCAGCAGTTCAACAGGGGGCTACGAGCAGTACTTC
TRBV5-6	TRBJ2-7	-	-	CASSLAGDGYEQYF	TGTGCCAGCAGCTTGGCGGGGGATGGGTACGAGCAGTACTTC
TRBV19	TRBJ1-2	-	-	CASSPGTYIGYTF	TGTGCCAGTAGTCCCGGGACATATATTGGCTACACCTTC
TRBV30	TRBJ1-1	TRBD1	-	CAWDRDTEAFF	TGTGCCTGGGACAGGGACACTGAAGCTTTCTTT
TRBV10-3	TRBJ2-1	-	-	CAISDGSGSDEQFF	TGTGCCATCAGTGATGGGTCGGGGTCAGATGAGCAGTTCTTC
TRBV6-6	TRBJ2-4	-	-	CASSYSRGDIQYF	TGTGCCAGCAGTTACTCCAGGGGGGACATTCAGTACTTC
TRBV4-2	TRBJ2-3	-	-	CASSQGGRDTQYF	TGTGCCAGCAGCCAAGGTGGTCGGGATACGCAGTATTTT
TRBV11-3	TRBJ2-5	-	-	CASSLGGREKETQYF	TGTGCCAGCAGCTTGGGGGGACGGGAGAAAGAGACCCAGTACTTC
TRBV10-1	TRBJ1-5	-	-	CASSESAGESLVRNQPQHF	TGCGCCAGCAGTGAGTCGGCGGGGGAGTCTTTAGTCCGCAATCAGCCCCAGCATTTT
TRBV5-1	TRBJ1-1	TRBD1	once	CASSAGTANTEAFF	TGCGCCAGCAGCGCCGGGACAGCGAACACTGAAGCTTTCTTT
TRBV11-2	TRBJ2-7	TRBD2	-	CASSLEGLAGGEQYF	TGTGCCAGCAGCTTAGAGGGGCTAGCGGGAGGTGAGCAGTACTTC
TRBV28	TRBJ1-6	-	-	CASSADLNSPLHF	TGTGCCAGCAGTGCCGACCTTAATTCACCCCTCCACTTT
TRBV7-2	TRBJ2-7	TRBD2	-	CASRLGGPGGEQYF	TGTGCCAGCCGGCTCGGAGGCCCGGGGGGGGAGCAGTACTTC
TRBV27	TRBJ1-6	TRBD1	-	CASSRQGGFGSPLHF	TGTGCCAGCAGTAGACAGGGGGGATTCGGTTCACCCCTCCACTTT
TRBV5-4	TRBJ2-1	-	-	CASSSTRVAWGEQFF	TGTGCCAGCAGCTCGACGAGGGTAGCGTGGGGTGAGCAGTTCTTC
TRBV6-5	TRBJ1-6	TRBD1	-	CASSRRQGSSAPLHF	TGTGCCAGCAGTCGGAGACAGGGGTCGTCGGCACCCCTCCACTTT
TRBV7-6	TRBJ2-7	TRBD2	-	CASSAGVGAGVGYEQYF	TGTGCCAGCAGCGCCGGGGTCGGGGCGGGAGTAGGCTACGAGCAGTACTTC
TRBV18	TRBJ1-1	TRBD1	-	CASSARQGARGNTEAFF	TGTGCCAGCTCAGCCCGACAGGGGGCTAGAGGGAACACTGAAGCTTTCTTT
TRBV11-3	TRBJ2-2	-	once	CASSSRVPGELFF	TGTGCCAGCAGCTCCCGGGTCCCCGGGGAGCTGTTTTTT
TRBV19	TRBJ1-1	-	-	CASSSGTEAFF	TGTGCCAGTAGTAGCGGCACTGAAGCTTTCTTT
TRBV9	TRBJ1-6	TRBD1	few	CASRDRDNSPLHF	TGTGCCAGCAGGGACAGGGATAATTCACCCCTCCACTTT
TRBV7-8	TRBJ2-7	-	-	CASSANRGGYEQYF	TGTGCCAGCAGCGCAAACAGGGGAGGCTACGAGCAGTACTTC
TRBV15	TRBJ2-7	-	-	CATSRDPRALDEQYF	TGTGCCACCAGCAGAGATCCTCGAGCCTTGGACGAGCAGTACTTC
TRBV7-9	TRBJ1-4	TRBD1	few	CASSAGTAYNEKLFF	TGTGCCAGCAGCGCCGGGACAGCCTATAATGAAAAACTGTTTTTT
TRBV6-5	TRBJ2-1	-	-	CASRDQVSYNEQFF	TGTGCCAGCAGGGACCAGGTCTCCTACAATGAGCAGTTCTTC
TRBV24-1	TRBJ2-1	-	few	CATSGILPPGGQFF	TGTGCCACCAGTGGAATACTGCCGCCCGGGGGGCAGTTCTTC
TRBV7-6	TRBJ2-3	TRBD2	-	CASSYREASGTSTDTQYF	TGTGCCAGCAGCTACCGGGAGGCCAGCGGTACTAGCACAGATACGCAGTATTTT
TRBV9	TRBJ2-6	-	-	CASSVGTFTGWAGANVLTF	TGTGCCAGCAGCGTAGGTACTTTTACAGGGTGGGCTGGGGCCAACGTCCTGACTTTC
TRBV5-1	TRBJ1-1	-	-	CASSSGQRSTGEAFF	TGCGCCAGCAGCTCCGGACAGAGGAGTACGGGTGAAGCTTTCTTT